A selection of T cell receptor beta chains follows, all from one sample in a study of beta chain features in type 1 diabetes. Produced via immunoSEQ multiplex PCR; TCRdb's table is partial and in-frame only. The sample shows 600,000 to 650,000 clones, roughly 15% of them seen only once. The material sequenced was naive CD4+ T cells from blood. Receptor source: a man between 18 and 29 years old in good health. Each CDR3 is given with its conserved first and last residue. Part of the rows lack a size; the others show once, few, many or a class for expanded clones.

>TRBV18|-|TRBJ2-3
CASSPPGQGTDTQYF
>TRBV7-9|-|TRBJ2-7
CASSPATVGSYEQYF
>TRBV7-9|-|TRBJ2-5
CASSLQGETQYF
>TRBV19|-|TRBJ1-6
CASSNVQANSPLHF
>TRBV6-6|once|TRBJ1-5
CASSYGGPSNQPQHF
>TRBV6-6|-|TRBJ2-3
CASSPLGQGHTDTQYF
>TRBV21-1|few|TRBJ2-4
CARIQAPKNIQYF
>TRBV2|few|TRBJ2-1
CASSESPGRDNEQFF
>TRBV18|-|TRBJ2-3
CASSPRGGFTDTQYF
>TRBV6-5|-|TRBJ1-1
CASSYSKTGSNTEAFF
>TRBV4-3|-|TRBJ2-1
CASSQGTSGSYNEQFF
>TRBV7-2|few|TRBJ1-1
CASSPREGTTEAFF
>TRBV4-2|few|TRBJ2-6
CASSPDHSGANVLTF
>TRBV2|-|TRBJ1-6
CASSEFANSPLHF
>TRBV29-1|-|TRBJ2-1
CSVALSYNEQFF
>TRBV7-3|once|TRBJ1-2
CASSLTGGGSGYGYTF
>TRBV5-4|few|TRBJ1-1
CASSLYWPNTEAFF
>TRBV7-9|few|TRBJ1-1
CASSSQTGVNTEAFF
>TRBV4-2|few|TRBJ1-4
CASSQSMRGASEKLFF